This T cell receptor beta chain was sequenced in a study of blood T cell repertoires in COVID-19. For the study at large: The United States, Italy and Spain supplied acute and convalescent COVID-19 samples. PBMCs, B-cell-depleted T cells, or T cells were the source of the cDNA or gDNA that made up the material.

This clone was seen a few times. In the authors' workflow: It was from reference gene primer amplification that nucleated cell counts were estimated. Libraries were prepared by immunoSEQ multiplex PCR; TCRdb keeps only in-frame clonotypes and omits some of them. The V and J calls and clone size are taken from that table; D and trimming were inferred from the DNA. The table has about half a million clones, approximately 85% seen once. The CDR3 is made up of 13 amino acids. Trimming left V 3 bases short and J 6 bases short, with 9 bases between. This rearrangement joins TRBV12-3 or TRBV12-4 to TRBJ1-3; D perhaps matches TRBD1 (6 bases). The sequence came from a human donor in a cohort sampled during active COVID-19. Sequenced material: peripheral blood. Here the CDR3 reads CASSFRGENTIYF. CDR3 nucleotides: TGTGCCAGCAGTTTCAGGGGTGAAAACACCATATATTTT.